These 28 T cell receptor beta chains came from one sample sequenced in a study of sequential checkpoint blockade in melanoma. Clones were read by immunoSEQ multiplex PCR, and TCRdb kept only the in-frame ones, dropping some. The table lists under 20,000 clones, about 86% of them singletons, with 36% in the top ten. The treatment denotes: randomized to nivolumab then ipilimumab (arm A) or the reverse (arm B). The sequences come from CD8+ T cells sorted from blood (inferred from file names), collected from a patient given nivolumab and ipilimumab in sequence. These receptors came from a human donor with melanoma.

This clone came up once. The V and J genes are TRBV9 and TRBJ2-1; 9 nucleotides align to TRBD2. The V and J ends lost 3 bases and 4 bases, in that order; junction bases with no gene match: 2. CDR1 and CDR2 (germline): SGDLS, YYNGEE. This CDR3 is built from 14 residues. The CDR3 loop reads CASSATSGYNEQFF. CDR3 coding DNA: TGTGCCAGCAGCGCGACTAGCGGTTACAATGAGCAGTTCTTC.

CDR3 in amino acids: CASSRLGGAYNEQFF. CDR3 DNA sequence: TGTGCCAGCAGTCGACTCGGGGGAGCCTACAATGAGCAGTTCTTC. This chain joins TRBV5-4 and TRBJ2-1; D is perhaps TRBD2 (6 bases). Looked up from germline, CDR1 is SGHNT and CDR2 is YYREEE (reference sequence). This CDR3 has 15 amino acids. V lost 5 bases and J 2 bases, leaving 14 bases between the germline ends.

V usage is TRBV28 and J usage is TRBJ2-1; no clear D. CDR3 length equals 12 residues. The V end lost 6 bases, the J end lost 6 bases, and 9 bases lay between the germline ends. Germline assignment: CDR1 MDHEN and CDR2 SYDVKM. CDR3 loop: CASSPKPNEQFF. The CDR3 DNA reads TGTGCCAGCAGCCCCAAGCCCAATGAGCAGTTCTTC. The variable domain in full, with the rest retrieved from reference TRBV28 and TRBJ2-1, is DVKVTQSSRYLVKRTGEKVFLECVQDMDHENMFWYRQDPGLGLRLIYFSYDVKMKEKGDIPEGYSVSREKKERFSLILESASTNQTSMYLCASSPKPNEQFFGPGTRLTVL.

The chain couples TRBV15 to TRBJ2-1; tentatively, D is TRBD2 (6 bases). The CDR3 totals 12 residues. The germline gives CDR1 LNHNV, CDR2 YYDKDF (reference sequence). CDR3 sequence reads: CACSGGYNEQFF. In DNA, the CDR3 is TGTGCTTGCTCCGGGGGCTACAATGAGCAGTTCTTC.

The CDR3: CASRAPVAHRELFF. CDR3 DNA sequence: TGTGCCAGCAGGGCCCCCGTGGCCCACCGGGAGCTGTTTTTT. J is TRBJ2-2 and V is TRBV2; D is uncertain. CDR1 and CDR2 from the germline V gene are SNHLY and FYNNEI. The CDR3 sequence is 14 residues long. With 6 bases removed from V and 9 bases from J, the gap between germline ends came to 17 bases.

This chain uses TRBV27 with TRBJ2-1; maybe TRBD2 (6 bases). Per the germline V gene, CDR1 is MNHEY and CDR2 is SMNVEV (reference sequence). V was pared by 1 base and J by 5 bases, with 12 bases between. This CDR3 region has 15 residues. The CDR3: CASSLWASENNEQFF. Written as DNA, the CDR3 is TGTGCCAGCAGTTTATGGGCTAGCGAGAACAATGAGCAGTTCTTC.

In its sample, this clone was seen a few times. V and J are TRBV7-9 and TRBJ1-5; possibly TRBD1 for D (5 bases). Trimming removed 7 bases from V and 8 bases from J, with 21 bases in between. CDR3 length: 15 residues. Germline-derived CDR1 and CDR2 are SEHNR and FQNEAQ (reference sequence). CDR3 amino acids: CASTPGAAQSEPQHF. DNA for the CDR3: TGTGCCAGCACCCCTGGGGCAGCCCAATCCGAGCCCCAGCATTTT.

The rearrangement links TRBV11-2 to TRBJ2-2, with 9 bases fitting TRBD2. V lost 1 base and J lost 5; bases outside the gene matches: 8. The germline V gene encodes CDR1 SGHAT and CDR2 FQNNGV. The CDR3 loop spans 17 amino acids. Here the CDR3 DNA reads TGTGCCAGCAGCTTAGGGGGTGGTAGCGGGAGAACCGGGGAGCTGTTTTTT. Its translation: CASSLGGGSGRTGELFF.

The chain joins TRBV7-6 to TRBJ2-1, with TRBD2 as a possible D gene (5 bases). The CDR3 extends over 15 amino acids. V lost 5 bases and J lost 0, with 11 bases in between. The germline CDR1 and CDR2 sequences are SGHVS and FNYEAQ. In DNA form, the CDR3 reads TGTGCCAGCAGCCACCCGGGGATCTCCTACAATGAGCAGTTCTTC. Translating it yields CASSHPGISYNEQFF.

The chain uses TRBV28 and TRBJ2-2; TRBD2 agrees at 8 bases. Germline V gene lookup returns CDR1 MDHEN and CDR2 SYDVKM. Losses at the gene ends were 6 bases for V and 1 base for J; bases not matched to a gene: 4. This CDR3 is 15 amino acids long. This CDR3 is CASRPTSENTGELFF. CDR3 coding DNA: TGTGCCAGCAGGCCGACTAGCGAGAACACCGGGGAGCTGTTTTTT. The full variable domain, its missing parts supplied by reference TRBV28 and TRBJ2-2, is DVKVTQSSRYLVKRTGEKVFLECVQDMDHENMFWYRQDPGLGLRLIYFSYDVKMKEKGDIPEGYSVSREKKERFSLILESASTNQTSMYLCASRPTSENTGELFFGEGSRLTVL.

This clone was found once. The chain recombines TRBV29-1 with TRBJ2-4; the match to TRBD2 covers 8 bases. The CDR3 totals 15 residues. V was clipped by 4 bases and J by 9 bases; unmatched bases: 14. Germline assignment: CDR1 SQVTM and CDR2 ANQGSEA. The CDR3 loop reads CSVVRTSTGDSIQYF. For the CDR3, the DNA is TGCAGCGTTGTCAGGACTAGCACGGGGGATAGCATTCAGTACTTC.

A few counts support this clone. The chain couples TRBV14 to TRBJ1-1, with D possibly being TRBD1 (6 bases). V lost 3 bases and J lost 8, with 7 bases in between. CDR1 and CDR2 (germline): SGHDN, FVKESK. CDR3 length equals 11 residues. The CDR3 sequence is CASSHGQEAFF. The CDR3 DNA follows: TGTGCCAGCAGCCACGGACAGGAAGCTTTCTTT.

The sample holds a few counts of this clone. The chain joins TRBV28 to TRBJ2-7; the D gene is possibly TRBD1 (5 bases). This CDR3 comprises 13 residues. Trimming shortened V by 1 base and J by 2 bases, and 6 bases separated the two germline ends. Germline CDR1 is MDHEN and CDR2 is SYDVKM. The CDR3 nucleotides are TGTGCCAGCAGTTTATTGACAGCCTACGAGCAGTACTTC. Protein sequence: CASSLLTAYEQYF. Looking up the rest from reference TRBV28 and TRBJ2-7 gives the full variable domain: DVKVTQSSRYLVKRTGEKVFLECVQDMDHENMFWYRQDPGLGLRLIYFSYDVKMKEKGDIPEGYSVSREKKERFSLILESASTNQTSMYLCASSLLTAYEQYFGPGTRLTVT.

There are a few counts of this clone. The chain uses TRBV29-1 and TRBJ2-1; no firm D call. This CDR3 contains 14 residues. Germline CDR1 is SQVTM and CDR2 is ANQGSEA. Trimming left V 3 bases short and J 0 bases short, with 9 bases between. In DNA form, the CDR3 reads TGCAGCGTTGAGCGCGACTCCTCCTACAATGAGCAGTTCTTC. As protein: CSVERDSSYNEQFF.

This clone came up once. V gene TRBV4-2 combines with J gene TRBJ2-1, with 9 bases that match TRBD1. The V segment lost 5 bases and the J segment 0 bases; nucleotides outside the gene matches: 5. The CDR3 length is 16 residues. Germline loops: CDR1 LGHNA, CDR2 YNFKEQ. CDR3 nucleotide sequence: TGTGCCAGCAGCGCTTACAGGGGGCTCTCCTACAATGAGCAGTTCTTC. Its protein is CASSAYRGLSYNEQFF.

The chain links TRBV27 to TRBJ2-1; 9 bases match TRBD1. The ends lost 6 bases at V and 3 bases at J; junction bases unmatched: 3. This CDR3 is built from 14 residues. The germline V gene encodes CDR1 MNHEY and CDR2 SMNVEV (reference sequence). CDR3 in amino acids: CASRPGQGYNEQFF. In DNA form, the CDR3 reads TGTGCCAGCAGACCGGGACAGGGCTACAATGAGCAGTTCTTC.

The chain employs TRBV2 and TRBJ1-1, with 7 bases lining up with TRBD1. After removal of 8 bases from V and 0 bases from J, the junction contained 9 bases not matched to a gene. CDR3 size: 15 residues. Germline V CDR1 and CDR2: SNHLY, FYNNEI. The CDR3 DNA reads TGTGCCAGCGACAGGGTCGGGAGAATGAACACTGAAGCTTTCTTT. This sequence encodes CASDRVGRMNTEAFF. Combining the CDR3 with reference TRBV2 and TRBJ1-1 gives the whole variable domain EPEVTQTPSHQVTQMGQEVILRCVPISNHLYFYWYRQILGQKVEFLVSFYNNEISEKSEIFDDQFSVERPDGSNFTLKIRSTKLEDSAMYFCASDRVGRMNTEAFFGQGTRLTVV.

The V gene is TRBV28, the J gene TRBJ1-1; 8 bases fit TRBD1. J lost 3 bases, V lost 4 bases, and 4 bases had no gene match. From germline, CDR1 is MDHEN and CDR2 SYDVKM. This CDR3 comprises 14 residues. CDR3 protein: CASSSEDRDTEAFF. CDR3 DNA: TGTGCCAGCAGTTCCGAGGACAGGGACACTGAAGCTTTCTTT.

The chain uses TRBV7-9 and TRBJ1-1; no reliable D call. The length of the CDR3 is 11 residues. The germline CDR1 and CDR2 sequences are SEHNR and FQNEAQ (reference sequence). Trimming left V 3 bases short and J 6 bases short, with 5 bases between. Here the CDR3 reads CASSFSSEAFF. In DNA, the CDR3 is TGTGCCAGCAGCTTTAGTTCTGAAGCTTTCTTT.

This sequence joins TRBV28 and TRBJ1-5, with D hard to call. Germline assignment: CDR1 MDHEN and CDR2 SYDVKM. The CDR3 loop spans 15 amino acids. V lost 5 bases, J lost 0 bases, and 11 bases lay in between. The CDR3 is CASSKEAYSNQPQHF. The CDR3 DNA is TGTGCCAGCAGTAAGGAGGCTTATAGCAATCAGCCCCAGCATTTT.

The chain couples TRBV9 to TRBJ1-1; 8 nucleotides match TRBD1. Germline V lookup: CDR1 SGDLS, CDR2 YYNGEE. This CDR3 comprises 16 residues. Losses at the gene ends were 4 bases for V and 2 bases for J; bases not matched to a gene: 10. The CDR3: CASSPHLGQGNTEAFF. CDR3 coding DNA: TGTGCCAGCAGCCCCCATCTTGGACAGGGCAACACTGAAGCTTTCTTT.

Details on this clone: The germline gene is not matched at one end of the junction; a read error may be the cause. The chain recombines TRBV30 with TRBJ1-4; TRBD1 matches 12 bases. The V gene's germline CDR1 is GTSNPN and CDR2 SVGIG (reference sequence). The CDR3 runs 17 residues. This CDR3 is CAWSPSGQGAMNERLFF. The CDR3 DNA follows: TGTGCCTGGAGTCCCTCGGGACAGGGGGCGATGAATGAAAGACTGTTTTTT.

The rearrangement links TRBV13 to TRBJ2-1; TRBD2 aligns across 10 bases. V dropped 5 bases and J dropped 2; count of bases not matched to a gene: 15. This CDR3 spans 19 amino acids. Germline CDR1 is PRHDT and CDR2 is FYEKMQ (reference sequence). As DNA, the CDR3 is TGTGCCAGCAGCGCAGGACTAGCGGACGCGCTCCCCCCCTACAATGAGCAGTTCTTC. This sequence encodes CASSAGLADALPPYNEQFF.

The chain carries TRBV27 and TRBJ2-1; 9 bases agree with TRBD1. Germline-derived CDR1 and CDR2 are MNHEY and SMNVEV (reference sequence). The CDR3 runs to 16 residues. V gave up 6 bases and J gave up 3 bases; unmatched junction bases: 9. CDR3 residues: CASRTLRDRVYNEQFF. For the CDR3, the DNA is TGTGCCAGCAGGACTCTCCGGGACAGGGTCTACAATGAGCAGTTCTTC.

This chain joins TRBV29-1 and TRBJ2-2, with D hard to call. This CDR3 region has 12 residues. V was cut by 4 bases and J by 1 base, with 4 bases left in between. The germline CDR1 and CDR2 sequences are SQVTM and ANQGSEA. CDR3 DNA: TGCAGCGTTGTTAGGAACACCGGGGAGCTGTTTTTT. Amino acids: CSVVRNTGELFF.

The rearrangement links TRBV28 to TRBJ2-1; D remains ambiguous. In germline, CDR1 is MDHEN, CDR2 SYDVKM. Trimming left V 8 bases short and J 8 bases short, with 13 bases between. The CDR3 has 12 amino acids. The CDR3 region is CASSLEVDEQFF. The DNA for the CDR3 is TGTGCCAGCTCCCTTGAGGTGGATGAGCAGTTCTTC.

The rearrangement links TRBV28 to TRBJ1-5; D is ambiguous. Germline V gene lookup returns CDR1 MDHEN and CDR2 SYDVKM. Trimming shortened V by 2 bases and J by 0 bases, and 5 bases separated the two germline ends. The CDR3 loop spans 14 amino acids. The CDR3 DNA sequence: TGTGCCAGCAGTTTACCCTATAGCAATCAGCCCCAGCATTTT. Protein product: CASSLPYSNQPQHF.

The chain has TRBV7-9 and TRBJ2-7; TRBD1 is a possible D gene (5 bases). The ends were cut back, 1 base at V and 4 bases at J, with 5 bases in the middle. This CDR3 spans 12 amino acids. From germline, CDR1 is SEHNR and CDR2 FQNEAQ (reference sequence). CDR3 nucleotide sequence: TGTGCCAGCAGCTTAGGACAGTACGAGCAGTACTTC. This gives the protein CASSLGQYEQYF.